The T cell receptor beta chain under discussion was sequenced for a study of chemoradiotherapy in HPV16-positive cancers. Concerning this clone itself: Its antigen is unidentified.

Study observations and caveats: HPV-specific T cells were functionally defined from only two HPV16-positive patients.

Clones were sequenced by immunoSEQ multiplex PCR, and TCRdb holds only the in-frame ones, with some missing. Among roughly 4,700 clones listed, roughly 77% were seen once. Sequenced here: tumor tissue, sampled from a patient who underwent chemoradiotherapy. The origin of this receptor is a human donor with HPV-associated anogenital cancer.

In DNA form, the CDR3 reads TGTGCCAGCAGCTTTACAACAGGGTTTGGCCATGGCTACACCTTC. Protein sequence: CASSFTTGFGHGYTF. The rearrangement links TRBV5-6 to TRBJ1-2; D may be TRBD1 (6 bases). Per the germline V gene, CDR1 is SGHDT and CDR2 is YYEEEE. Between the trimmed V and J ends, which lost 2 bases and 6 bases, there was a span of 17 bases. The CDR3 is 15 residues long.